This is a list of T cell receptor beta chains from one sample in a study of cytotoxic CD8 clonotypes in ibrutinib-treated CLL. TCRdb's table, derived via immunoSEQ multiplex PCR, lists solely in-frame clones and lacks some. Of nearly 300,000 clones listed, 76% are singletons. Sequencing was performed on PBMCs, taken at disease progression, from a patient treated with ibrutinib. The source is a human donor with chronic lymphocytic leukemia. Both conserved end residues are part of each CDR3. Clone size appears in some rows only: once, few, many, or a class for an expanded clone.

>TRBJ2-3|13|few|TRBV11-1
CASSLALQGAPYF
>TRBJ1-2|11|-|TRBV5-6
CASRWDGLEAF
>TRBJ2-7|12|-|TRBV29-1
CSVLPEPYEQYF
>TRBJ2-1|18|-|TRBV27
CASSLLYWDRVAYNEQFF
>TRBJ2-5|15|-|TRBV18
CASSPPGANQETQYF
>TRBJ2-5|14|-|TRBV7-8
CASSLSRRGKTQYF
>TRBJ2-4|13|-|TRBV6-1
CAVTGTVKNIQYF
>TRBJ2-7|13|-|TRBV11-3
CASSLAREDEQYF
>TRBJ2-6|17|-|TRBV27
CASRGGRLHSGANVLTF
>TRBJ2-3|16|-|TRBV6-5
CASSSVGRGATDTQYF
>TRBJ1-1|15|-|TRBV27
CASSLGPGRNTEAFF
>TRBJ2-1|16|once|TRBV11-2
CASSPSLAGGMDEQFF
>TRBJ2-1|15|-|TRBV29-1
CSVAGLAGDYNEQFF
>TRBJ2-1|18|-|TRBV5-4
CASSSGLAGRRYDNEQFF
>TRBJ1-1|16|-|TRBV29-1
CSVEFRGAGPNTEAFF
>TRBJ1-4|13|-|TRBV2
CASSEMRGEKLFF
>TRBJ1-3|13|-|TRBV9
CASSTQYGNTIYF
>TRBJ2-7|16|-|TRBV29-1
CSAVTGVGKSSYEQYF
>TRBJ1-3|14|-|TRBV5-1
CASSLPGVRNTIYF
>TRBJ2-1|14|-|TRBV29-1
CSAERGQGANEQFF
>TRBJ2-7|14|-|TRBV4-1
CASRGWQGSYEQYF
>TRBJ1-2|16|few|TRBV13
CASREHPAGPVYGYTF
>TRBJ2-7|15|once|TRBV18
CASSLMGSDSYEQYF